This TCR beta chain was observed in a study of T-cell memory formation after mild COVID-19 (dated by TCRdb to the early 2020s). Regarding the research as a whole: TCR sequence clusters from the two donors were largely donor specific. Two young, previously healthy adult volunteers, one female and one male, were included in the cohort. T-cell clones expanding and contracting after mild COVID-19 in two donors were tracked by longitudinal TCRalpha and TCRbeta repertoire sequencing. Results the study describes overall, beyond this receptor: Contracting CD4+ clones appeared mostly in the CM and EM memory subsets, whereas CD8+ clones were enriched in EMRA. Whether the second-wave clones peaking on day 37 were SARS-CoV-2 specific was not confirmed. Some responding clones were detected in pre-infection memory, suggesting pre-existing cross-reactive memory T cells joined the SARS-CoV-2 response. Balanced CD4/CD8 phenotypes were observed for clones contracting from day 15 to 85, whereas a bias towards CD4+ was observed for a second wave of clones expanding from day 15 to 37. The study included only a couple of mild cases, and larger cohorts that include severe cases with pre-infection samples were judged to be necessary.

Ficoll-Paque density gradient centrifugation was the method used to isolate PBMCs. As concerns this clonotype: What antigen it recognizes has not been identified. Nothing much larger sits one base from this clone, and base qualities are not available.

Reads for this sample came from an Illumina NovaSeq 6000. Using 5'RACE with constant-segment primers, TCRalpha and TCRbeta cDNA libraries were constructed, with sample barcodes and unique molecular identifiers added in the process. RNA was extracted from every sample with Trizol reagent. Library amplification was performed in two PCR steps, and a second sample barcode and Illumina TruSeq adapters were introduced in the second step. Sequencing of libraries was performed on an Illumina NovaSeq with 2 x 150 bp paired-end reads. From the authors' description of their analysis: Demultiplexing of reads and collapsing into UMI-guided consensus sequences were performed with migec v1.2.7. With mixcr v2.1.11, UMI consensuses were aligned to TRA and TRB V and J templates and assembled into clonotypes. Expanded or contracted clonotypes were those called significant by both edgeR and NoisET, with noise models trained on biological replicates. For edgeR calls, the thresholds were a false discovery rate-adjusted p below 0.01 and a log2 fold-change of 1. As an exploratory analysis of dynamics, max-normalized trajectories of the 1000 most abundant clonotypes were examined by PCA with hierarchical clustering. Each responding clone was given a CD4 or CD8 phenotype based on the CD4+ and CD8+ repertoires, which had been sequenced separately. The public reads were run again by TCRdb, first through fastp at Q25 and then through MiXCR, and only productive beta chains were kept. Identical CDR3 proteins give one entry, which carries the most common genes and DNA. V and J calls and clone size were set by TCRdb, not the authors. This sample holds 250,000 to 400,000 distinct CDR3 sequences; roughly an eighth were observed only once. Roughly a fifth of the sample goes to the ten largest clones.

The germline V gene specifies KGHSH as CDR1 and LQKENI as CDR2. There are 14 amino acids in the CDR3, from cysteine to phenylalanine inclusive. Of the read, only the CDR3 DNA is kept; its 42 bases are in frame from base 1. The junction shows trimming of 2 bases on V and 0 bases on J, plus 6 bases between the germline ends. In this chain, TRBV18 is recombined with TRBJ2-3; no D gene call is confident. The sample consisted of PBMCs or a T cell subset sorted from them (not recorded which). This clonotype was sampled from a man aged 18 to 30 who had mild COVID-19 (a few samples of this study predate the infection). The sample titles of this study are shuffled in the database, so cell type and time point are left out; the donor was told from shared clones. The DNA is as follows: TGTGCCAGCTCACCATCGGCTAGCACAGATACGCAGTATTTT. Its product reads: CASSPSASTDTQYF.